This note documents a single T cell receptor (beta chain) sequence. The data originate from a study of shared clonotypes between healthy human individuals. Naive CD8 populations comprised CD45RO-negative cells positively selected for CCR7, excluding terminally differentiated effector memory CD45RA+ cells. This CDR3 is built from 15 residues. Germline CDR1 is SGHDT and CDR2 is YYEEEE. V was clipped by 1 base and J by 6 bases; unmatched bases: 10. Replicate PCRs run on sorted subsets employed 150 to 250 ng DNA, some 33,000 T cell genomes. Using immunoSEQ multiplex PCR, the repertoire was profiled, and TCRdb retains in-frame clones only, with some absent. The sample includes about 2.2 million clones, over 85% of them seen just once.

Material: naive CD8+ T cells from PBMCs. This clonotype was obtained from a man aged 18-30 years in good health. Some clones in this sample may be carry-over from other donors' samples. This chain uses TRBV5-6 with TRBJ2-7, with 7 positions matching TRBD1. The CDR3 DNA reads as TGTGCCAGCAGCTTGTCATCAGGGGGATGGTCCGAGCAGTACTTC. Translated, it gives CASSLSSGGWSEQYF.